This T cell receptor (beta chain) was profiled in a study of T cells in women clearing cervical HPV infection. In regard to this clone: The read comes to an end 3 residues before the CDR3 does, leaving the germline J gene to fill in the end.

Trimming cost V 1 base and J 1 base; bases outside gene matches: 2. The CDR3 has 16 amino acids. TCR beta CDR3 amplified by multiplex PCR from roughly 1,300 ng genomic DNA. The method was immunoSEQ multiplex PCR; TCRdb's version includes in-frame clones alone and lacks a portion of them. The sample yields around 15,000 clones, of which the top ten take up about 10%. The chain links TRBV12-3 or TRBV12-4 to TRBJ2-1, with 9 bases matching TRBD2. This receptor was taken from a woman aged 18-70 years with a cervical HPV16 infection that either progressed to CIN3+ or cleared (not recorded which). The sequenced sample was blood buffy coat. CDR3 residues: CASSLGLAGSYNEQFF. Incomplete CDR3 DNA: TGTGCCAGCAGTTTAGGCCTAGCGGGATCCTACAATGAG.